The entry below describes one T cell receptor beta chain. This entry comes from a study of T cells in localized non-small cell lung cancer. V was cut by 6 bases and J by 0 bases, with 26 bases left in between. Germline lookup yields CDR1 LNHDA and CDR2 SQIVND (reference sequence). The CDR3 extends over 19 amino acids. Some clones are missing from TCRdb's copy, which holds only in-frame ones; the method was immunoSEQ multiplex PCR. The table lists about 33,000 clones, almost 90% of them singletons, with roughly 4% in the top ten. The rearrangement joins TRBV19 to TRBJ1-1; no definite D call. Sequences were derived from peripheral blood, sampled before any cancer treatment. The TCR sequence derives from a man between 40 and 69 years old with stage I lung adenocarcinoma. The CDR3 reads CASRRKALSDTNMNTEAFF. The CDR3 nucleotides are TGTGCCAGTAGGAGGAAGGCTTTGTCGGATACCAATATGAACACTGAAGCTTTCTTT.